This paragraph reports one T cell receptor (beta chain). The antigen remains undetermined. Synthesis of TCR cDNA relied on 5'RACE template switching, which attached a universal primer site and UMIs. MiXCR, run by TCRdb on the 5' RACE reads, gives a single entry per CDR3 protein. This sample carries 450,000 to 600,000 distinct CDR3 sequences, about a sixth of them seen once, and the ten largest clones take about 18%. The data are from a study of T cells after yellow fever vaccination. Whole-study results and caveats: It was the secondary response that reached its peak faster, day 5 versus 15, but it was weaker. Abundant bulk-derived clonotypes could contaminate FACS-sorted repertoires. Primary-vaccination clones mostly resurfaced post-booster (more than 95% CD4, under 90% CD8).

The J segment lost 3 bases and the V segment lost 6 bases, leaving 16 bases of the junction unmatched. There are 18 residues in the CDR3. Germline assignment: CDR1 MDHEN and CDR2 SYDVKM. Source: PBMCs, taken 5 to 6 days after the first yellow fever vaccination. The clonotype comes from a man between 18 and 29 years old who received the YFV17D yellow fever vaccine. This chain uses TRBV28 with TRBJ2-2; 7 nucleotides align to TRBD1. CDR3 nucleotides: TGTGCCAGCAGCGGCGGGCCAGGGACAGTGAAATACACCGGGGAGCTGTTTTTT. Translated, it gives CASSGGPGTVKYTGELFF.